This T cell receptor (beta chain) was captured in a study of blood T cells in healthy people across ages. Study background: Through template switching, about one barcoded beta molecule was captured per two T cells, as measured in model experiments.

With a J-beta primer mix and a sample-barcoded 5' primer, a second PCR ran about 6 to 11 cycles. TCRdb called the 5' RACE reads again in MiXCR, with one record for every CDR3 protein. The sample lists roughly 1.6 million distinct CDR3 sequences; roughly 30% were seen once. This clonotype was picked up a small number of times. Its antigen is not known. Study conclusions and caveats: Diversity estimates drawn from one million T cells were deemed underestimates.

This CDR3 region has 16 residues. V was shortened by 0 bases and J by 6 bases, with 16 bases between the two germline ends. The V gene's germline CDR1 is MNHEY and CDR2 SVGAGI. The clonotype was recovered from a young woman in good health. The V call is TRBV6-5, the J call TRBJ2-3; weak D call: TRBD2 (6 bases). Input material: blood. The CDR3 loop is CASSYSSGDLSDTQYF. CDR3 nucleotide sequence: TGTGCCAGCAGTTACTCGTCCGGGGACTTGTCGGATACGCAGTATTTT.